A selection of T cell receptor beta chains follows, all from one sample in a study of T-cell reconstitution after alpha-beta-depleted transplantation in children. TCRdb independently ran MiXCR on the PCR reads; one entry per CDR3 protein. The sample carries a few hundred thousand distinct CDR3 sequences, roughly 27% recorded once. Source: PBMCs, taken before TCRalphabeta/CD19-depleted stem cell transplant. These receptors were taken from a boy under three years old with Wiskott-Aldrich syndrome, due to receive a stem cell transplant. CDR3s include the opening cysteine and the closing phenylalanine or tryptophan. Each record gives: J gene, D gene, V gene, clone size, CDR3 DNA, CDR3 protein. A D gene is named only where the DNA matches it firmly. Clone sizes are given selectively: once, few, many, or a class where the clone is expanded.

j_gene: TRBJ2-1
d_gene: TRBD2
v_gene: TRBV15
abundance: few
CDR3nt: TGTGCCACCAGTCGACTAGCCCTTGGCAATGAGCAGTTCTTC
CDR3aa: CATSRLALGNEQFF

j_gene: TRBJ2-1
d_gene: TRBD2
v_gene: TRBV12-3/TRBV12-4
abundance: NA
CDR3nt: TGTGCCAGCAGTTTCACTAGCGGACGGTGGAATGAGCAGTTCTTC
CDR3aa: CASSFTSGRWNEQFF

j_gene: TRBJ2-1
d_gene: NA
v_gene: TRBV7-9
abundance: NA
CDR3nt: TGTGCCAGCAGAGACTACGGGAGTGAATGGAATGAGCAGTTCTTC
CDR3aa: CASRDYGSEWNEQFF

j_gene: TRBJ2-5
d_gene: NA
v_gene: TRBV29-1
abundance: NA
CDR3nt: TGCAGCGTTGGGTCTAGCAGGAAAGAGACCCAGTACTTC
CDR3aa: CSVGSSRKETQYF

j_gene: TRBJ2-1
d_gene: NA
v_gene: TRBV27
abundance: NA
CDR3nt: TGTGCCAGCAGTGACTACTCCGGGCGCATCCAGTTCTTC
CDR3aa: CASSDYSGRIQFF

j_gene: TRBJ1-2
d_gene: NA
v_gene: TRBV28
abundance: NA
CDR3nt: TGTGCCAGCATCCCTACGGGGGGCGCAGGCGCTGGCTACACCTTC
CDR3aa: CASIPTGGAGAGYTF

j_gene: TRBJ1-6
d_gene: TRBD1
v_gene: TRBV6-1
abundance: few
CDR3nt: TGTGCCAGTACGACAGGGGGATCACCCCTCCACTTT
CDR3aa: CASTTGGSPLHF

j_gene: TRBJ2-2
d_gene: NA
v_gene: TRBV5-5
abundance: NA
CDR3nt: TGTGCCAGCAGCCGGGGGGACACGAACACCGGGGAGCTGTTTTTT
CDR3aa: CASSRGDTNTGELFF

j_gene: TRBJ2-1
d_gene: TRBD1
v_gene: TRBV9
abundance: NA
CDR3nt: TGTGCCAGCAGCGTAGTCCCGGGACAGGGGATACGTGAGCAGTTCTTC
CDR3aa: CASSVVPGQGIREQFF

j_gene: TRBJ2-5
d_gene: NA
v_gene: TRBV5-5
abundance: NA
CDR3nt: TGTGCCAGCAGCTTGATTGCCGGACCATCTCAAGAGACCCAGTACTTC
CDR3aa: CASSLIAGPSQETQYF

j_gene: TRBJ1-2
d_gene: NA
v_gene: TRBV5-1
abundance: few
CDR3nt: TGCGCCAGCAGCCCCGGATCAACGTATGGCTACACCTTC
CDR3aa: CASSPGSTYGYTF

j_gene: TRBJ2-1
d_gene: NA
v_gene: TRBV27
abundance: few
CDR3nt: TGTGCCAGCAGTTTTTCGCGGTTCGATGAGCAGTTCTTC
CDR3aa: CASSFSRFDEQFF

j_gene: TRBJ1-4
d_gene: NA
v_gene: TRBV20-1
abundance: NA
CDR3nt: TGCAGTGCTAGAGGGCCGACAGCGCGGAGGGGAACAACTAATGAAAAACTGTTTTTT
CDR3aa: CSARGPTARRGTTNEKLFF

j_gene: TRBJ2-1
d_gene: TRBD2
v_gene: TRBV27
abundance: NA
CDR3nt: TGTGCCAGCAGTCTAAGGGCTAGCGGGAGTTGGGGGGAGCAGTTCTTC
CDR3aa: CASSLRASGSWGEQFF

j_gene: TRBJ2-5
d_gene: TRBD2
v_gene: TRBV7-8
abundance: NA
CDR3nt: TGTGCCAGCAGCTTACGCGCCTCTAGCGGGGGGGCACAAGAGACCCAGTACTTC
CDR3aa: CASSLRASSGGAQETQYF

j_gene: TRBJ2-1
d_gene: TRBD2
v_gene: TRBV7-6
abundance: NA
CDR3nt: TGTGCCAGCAGCTTAGCGGTAGCGGGGGACTCCTACAATGAGCAGTTCTTC
CDR3aa: CASSLAVAGDSYNEQFF

j_gene: TRBJ2-7
d_gene: TRBD2
v_gene: TRBV7-9
abundance: few
CDR3nt: TGTGCCAGCAGCGCCCTAGCGGATCTAACCCACGAGCAGTACTTC
CDR3aa: CASSALADLTHEQYF

j_gene: TRBJ2-1
d_gene: TRBD2
v_gene: TRBV12-3/TRBV12-4
abundance: NA
CDR3nt: TGTGCCAGCAGCGCGTCTACGGGGACTAGTGTCAATGAGCAGTTCTTC
CDR3aa: CASSASTGTSVNEQFF

j_gene: TRBJ2-7
d_gene: TRBD2
v_gene: TRBV27
abundance: NA
CDR3nt: TGTGCCAGCAGGAGCCTAGCGGGAGGGCGCTACGAGCAGTACTTC
CDR3aa: CASRSLAGGRYEQYF

j_gene: TRBJ2-5
d_gene: TRBD2
v_gene: TRBV5-5
abundance: few
CDR3nt: TGTGCCAGCAGCTTTGTTAGCGGGAGGGCCAGTGATACCCAGTACTTC
CDR3aa: CASSFVSGRASDTQYF

j_gene: TRBJ2-3
d_gene: NA
v_gene: TRBV12-3/TRBV12-4
abundance: NA
CDR3nt: TGTGCCAGCAGTCGACAGGAGCAGGGGCAGACGCAGTATTTT
CDR3aa: CASSRQEQGQTQYF

j_gene: TRBJ2-2
d_gene: NA
v_gene: TRBV12-3/TRBV12-4
abundance: few
CDR3nt: TGTGCCAGCAGTTTTTCTAGGACGGGGAACACCGGGGAGCTGTTTTTT
CDR3aa: CASSFSRTGNTGELFF

j_gene: TRBJ1-2
d_gene: NA
v_gene: TRBV12-3/TRBV12-4
abundance: NA
CDR3nt: TGTGCCAGCAGAAGAGGGGATTCTGGCTACACCTTC
CDR3aa: CASRRGDSGYTF

j_gene: TRBJ2-5
d_gene: NA
v_gene: TRBV5-1
abundance: NA
CDR3nt: TGCGCCAGCAGCGAGGCCGAAGAGACCCAGTACTTC
CDR3aa: CASSEAEETQYF

j_gene: TRBJ2-6
d_gene: NA
v_gene: TRBV7-3
abundance: NA
CDR3nt: TGTGCCAGCAGCTTAGGAGGGGGGGCTGGGGCCAACGTCCTGACTTTC
CDR3aa: CASSLGGGAGANVLTF

j_gene: TRBJ1-4
d_gene: NA
v_gene: TRBV20-1
abundance: few
CDR3nt: TGCAGTGCTAGCCGTCAGGGAGGGGAAAAACTGTTTTTT
CDR3aa: CSASRQGGEKLFF

j_gene: TRBJ2-7
d_gene: TRBD1
v_gene: TRBV12-3/TRBV12-4
abundance: NA
CDR3nt: TGTGCCAGCAGTTTAGACACCGGGACAGGGGTCGGCGAGCAGTACTTC
CDR3aa: CASSLDTGTGVGEQYF

j_gene: TRBJ2-4
d_gene: NA
v_gene: TRBV5-1
abundance: few
CDR3nt: TGCGCCAGCAGCTTGACAGGGAGAGACATTCAGTACTTC
CDR3aa: CASSLTGRDIQYF

j_gene: TRBJ2-1
d_gene: TRBD2
v_gene: TRBV10-2
abundance: NA
CDR3nt: TGCGCCAGCAGTCCTCTAACAATCCTAGCGGGAGTGGGGACTGAGCAGTTCTTC
CDR3aa: CASSPLTILAGVGTEQFF

j_gene: TRBJ2-1
d_gene: TRBD2
v_gene: TRBV12-3/TRBV12-4
abundance: NA
CDR3nt: TGTGCCAGCAGTTTAAGTGGACTAGCGGCCTACAATGAGCAGTTCTTC
CDR3aa: CASSLSGLAAYNEQFF

j_gene: TRBJ2-5
d_gene: NA
v_gene: TRBV20-1
abundance: few
CDR3nt: TGCAGTGTTCCCAGGGCAGGGGAGACCCAGTACTTC
CDR3aa: CSVPRAGETQYF

j_gene: TRBJ2-1
d_gene: TRBD2
v_gene: TRBV28
abundance: NA
CDR3nt: TGTGCCAGCAGTTTAGGGACTAGCGATATTGAGCAGTTCTTC
CDR3aa: CASSLGTSDIEQFF

j_gene: TRBJ1-4
d_gene: NA
v_gene: TRBV20-1
abundance: NA
CDR3nt: TGCAGTGCTAGAGACCGGGGAGTTCCTGAAAAACTGTTTTTT
CDR3aa: CSARDRGVPEKLFF

j_gene: TRBJ2-1
d_gene: NA
v_gene: TRBV7-9
abundance: few
CDR3nt: TGTGCCAGCAGCTTTTGGGGGGTCGCTGAGCAGTTCTTC
CDR3aa: CASSFWGVAEQFF

j_gene: TRBJ2-3
d_gene: NA
v_gene: TRBV7-2
abundance: NA
CDR3nt: TGTGCCAGCAGCTTAGGGATCGGGATGGGCACAGATACGCAGTATTTT
CDR3aa: CASSLGIGMGTDTQYF

j_gene: TRBJ1-2
d_gene: NA
v_gene: TRBV28
abundance: NA
CDR3nt: TGTGCCACCGGACAGACCCCTAACTATGGCTACACCTTC
CDR3aa: CATGQTPNYGYTF

j_gene: TRBJ1-1
d_gene: NA
v_gene: TRBV5-1
abundance: NA
CDR3nt: TGCGCCAGCAGCTTCCGGGGTTCAGACACTGAAGCTTTCTTT
CDR3aa: CASSFRGSDTEAFF

j_gene: TRBJ2-7
d_gene: NA
v_gene: TRBV7-6
abundance: few
CDR3nt: TGTGCCAGCAGCGTGGACAAAGCCTACGAGCAGTACTTC
CDR3aa: CASSVDKAYEQYF

j_gene: TRBJ2-5
d_gene: TRBD2
v_gene: TRBV5-1
abundance: few
CDR3nt: TGCGCCAGCGGATTAGCGGGTTCTGGTTTAGAGACCCAGTACTTC
CDR3aa: CASGLAGSGLETQYF

j_gene: TRBJ2-5
d_gene: NA
v_gene: TRBV19
abundance: NA
CDR3nt: TGTGCCAGTAGTATAGGTGGGCGAGAGACCCAGTACTTC
CDR3aa: CASSIGGRETQYF

j_gene: TRBJ1-1
d_gene: NA
v_gene: TRBV20-1
abundance: NA
CDR3nt: TGCAGTGCTAGAGATATAGGGGATCCGGGGATGAACACTGAAGCTTTCTTT
CDR3aa: CSARDIGDPGMNTEAFF

j_gene: TRBJ2-7
d_gene: NA
v_gene: TRBV7-9
abundance: NA
CDR3nt: TGTGCCAGCAGCTTGGACACCCTATACGAGCAGTACTTC
CDR3aa: CASSLDTLYEQYF

j_gene: TRBJ2-1
d_gene: NA
v_gene: TRBV7-2
abundance: many
CDR3nt: TGTGCCAGCACTCACGGGGGCTCCTTTTTTTTCAATGAGCAGTTCTTC
CDR3aa: CASTHGGSFFFNEQFF

j_gene: TRBJ1-3
d_gene: NA
v_gene: TRBV18
abundance: few
CDR3nt: TGTGCCAGCTCACCATACGGGGGCCTGCGTGAGACCATATATTTT
CDR3aa: CASSPYGGLRETIYF

j_gene: TRBJ2-1
d_gene: TRBD2
v_gene: TRBV20-1
abundance: few
CDR3nt: TGCAGTGCTAAAGGCAGCGGGAGGGCCCAGGACAATGAGCAGTTCTTC
CDR3aa: CSAKGSGRAQDNEQFF

j_gene: TRBJ2-7
d_gene: NA
v_gene: TRBV3-1
abundance: NA
CDR3nt: TGTGCCAGCAGCCAAGTGAGCGGATCCTACGAGCAGTACTTC
CDR3aa: CASSQVSGSYEQYF

j_gene: TRBJ2-5
d_gene: NA
v_gene: TRBV20-1
abundance: NA
CDR3nt: TGCAGTGCCTCCGGACAGAGCCAAGAGACCCAGTACTTC
CDR3aa: CSASGQSQETQYF

j_gene: TRBJ1-5
d_gene: NA
v_gene: TRBV5-1
abundance: NA
CDR3nt: TGCGCCAGCAGCTTAAACGCAGGGTTAGGGCAGCCCCAGCATTTT
CDR3aa: CASSLNAGLGQPQHF

j_gene: TRBJ2-5
d_gene: TRBD2
v_gene: TRBV5-1
abundance: few
CDR3nt: TGCGCCAGCAGCTGGGCTAGCGGGGGTCAAGAGACCCAGTACTTC
CDR3aa: CASSWASGGQETQYF

j_gene: TRBJ2-1
d_gene: TRBD2
v_gene: TRBV5-1
abundance: NA
CDR3nt: TGCGCCAGCAGCCCACCGGGACTAGCGGGAGGCAATGAGCAGTTCTTC
CDR3aa: CASSPPGLAGGNEQFF

j_gene: TRBJ2-5
d_gene: TRBD2
v_gene: TRBV7-3
abundance: NA
CDR3nt: TGTGCCAGCGCCGGGAGGGGGACTAGGGGCGAGACCCAGTACTTC
CDR3aa: CASAGRGTRGETQYF

j_gene: TRBJ2-5
d_gene: TRBD2
v_gene: TRBV20-1
abundance: NA
CDR3nt: TGCAGTGCTACGAATCCTCTAGCGGGAGGTTTGGAGACCCAGTACTTC
CDR3aa: CSATNPLAGGLETQYF

j_gene: TRBJ2-5
d_gene: TRBD1
v_gene: TRBV24-1
abundance: NA
CDR3nt: TGTGCCACCAGTGCCGGGACAGGGATACAAGAGACCCAGTACTTC
CDR3aa: CATSAGTGIQETQYF

j_gene: TRBJ1-2
d_gene: NA
v_gene: TRBV25-1
abundance: few
CDR3nt: TGTGCCAGCAGCGTATCTAACTATGGCTACACCTTC
CDR3aa: CASSVSNYGYTF

j_gene: TRBJ1-1
d_gene: NA
v_gene: TRBV6-5
abundance: few
CDR3nt: TGTGCCAGCAGTTTTTGTGATGGGTCTAAAACGAACACTGAAGCTTTCTTT
CDR3aa: CASSFCDGSKTNTEAFF

j_gene: TRBJ2-1
d_gene: NA
v_gene: TRBV28
abundance: few
CDR3nt: TGTGCTAGCAGAGGATTCCGGGATTCCTACAATGAGCAGTTCTTC
CDR3aa: CASRGFRDSYNEQFF

j_gene: TRBJ2-3
d_gene: TRBD2
v_gene: TRBV10-3
abundance: NA
CDR3nt: TGTGCCATCAGTTCTTTAGCGGGATCCGTAACAGATACGCAGTATTTT
CDR3aa: CAISSLAGSVTDTQYF